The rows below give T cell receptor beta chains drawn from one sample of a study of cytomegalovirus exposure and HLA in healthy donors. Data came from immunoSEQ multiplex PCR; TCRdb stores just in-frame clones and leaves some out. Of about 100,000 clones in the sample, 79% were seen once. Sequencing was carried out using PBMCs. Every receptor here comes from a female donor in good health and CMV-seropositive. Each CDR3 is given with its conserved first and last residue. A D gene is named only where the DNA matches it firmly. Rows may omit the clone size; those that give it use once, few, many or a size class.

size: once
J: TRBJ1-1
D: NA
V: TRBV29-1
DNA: TGCAGCGTTGAGAAGGGGTGGGTCGCTGAAGCTTTCTTT
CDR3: CSVEKGWVAEAFF

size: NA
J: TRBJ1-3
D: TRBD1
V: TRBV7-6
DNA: TGTGCCAGCAGTATAGACAGGGAAAGGAGAAACACCATATATTTT
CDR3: CASSIDRERRNTIYF

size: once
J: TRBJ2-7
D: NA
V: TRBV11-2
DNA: TGTGCCAGCAGCTTAGATCGCAGGGGCGAGCAGTACTTC
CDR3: CASSLDRRGEQYF

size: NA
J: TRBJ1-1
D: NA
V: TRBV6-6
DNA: TGTGCCAGCAATGCAGGGGTCGGAAACACTGAAGCTTTCTTT
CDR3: CASNAGVGNTEAFF

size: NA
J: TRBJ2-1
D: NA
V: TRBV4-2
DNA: TGTGCCAGCAGCCAAGCTATTTTCAATGAGCAGTTCTTC
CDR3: CASSQAIFNEQFF

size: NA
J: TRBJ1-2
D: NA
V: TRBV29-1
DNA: TGCAGCGTTGATCGGTTAGCTAACTATGGCTACACCTTC
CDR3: CSVDRLANYGYTF

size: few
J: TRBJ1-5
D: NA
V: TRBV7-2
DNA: TGTGCCAGCAGCCCCCGGGACAATAAGGATCAGCCCCAGCATTTT
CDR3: CASSPRDNKDQPQHF

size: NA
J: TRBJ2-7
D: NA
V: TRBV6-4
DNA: TGTGCCAGCAGTGACTTCCCCGGGGGCTACGAGCAGTACTTC
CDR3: CASSDFPGGYEQYF

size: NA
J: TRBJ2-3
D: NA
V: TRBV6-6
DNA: TGTGCCAGTAGTTACTCTAGGGGGAGATCCACAGATACGCAGTATTTT
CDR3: CASSYSRGRSTDTQYF

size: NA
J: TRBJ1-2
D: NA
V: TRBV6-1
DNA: TGTGCCAGCAGTCGAATACAGGGTACAGTTGGCTACACCTTC
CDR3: CASSRIQGTVGYTF

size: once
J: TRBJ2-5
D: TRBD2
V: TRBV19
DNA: TGTGCCAGTAGTTTAAGACTAGCGGGGGGGCAAGAGACCCAGTACTTC
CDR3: CASSLRLAGGQETQYF

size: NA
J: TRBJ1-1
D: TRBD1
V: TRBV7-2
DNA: TGTGCCAGCAGCGTCGACAGGGGTGAAGCTTTCTTT
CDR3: CASSVDRGEAFF

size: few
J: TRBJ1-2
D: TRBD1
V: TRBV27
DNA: TGTGCCAGCAGTCAGACAGGGGGCGTCTATGGCTACACCTTC
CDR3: CASSQTGGVYGYTF

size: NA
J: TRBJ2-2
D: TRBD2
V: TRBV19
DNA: TGTGCCAGTAGTATATCACTAGCGGGGGCCCAAAACGGGGAGCTGTTTTTT
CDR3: CASSISLAGAQNGELFF

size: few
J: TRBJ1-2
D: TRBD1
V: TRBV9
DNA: TGTGCCAGCAGCGTAGACGGGACAGGGAGGAACTATGGCTACACCTTC
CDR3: CASSVDGTGRNYGYTF

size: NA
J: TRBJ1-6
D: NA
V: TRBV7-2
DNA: TGTGCCAGCAGCCGCTTTCCACCGAGGAGCTCCTATAATTCACCCCTCCACTTT
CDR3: CASSRFPPRSSYNSPLHF

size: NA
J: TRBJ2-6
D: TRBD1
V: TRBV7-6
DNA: TGTGCCAGCAGCTTAGCCCCACGGACAGGCGAAACCTCTGGGGCCAACGTCCTGACTTTC
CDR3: CASSLAPRTGETSGANVLTF

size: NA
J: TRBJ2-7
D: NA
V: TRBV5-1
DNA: TGCGCCAGCAGCTTGGCAGGGGCGAATAGAGGCGAGCAGTACTTC
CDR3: CASSLAGANRGEQYF

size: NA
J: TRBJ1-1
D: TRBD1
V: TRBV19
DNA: TGTGCCAGTAGGTACAGGGGGAACACTGAAGCTTTCTTT
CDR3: CASRYRGNTEAFF

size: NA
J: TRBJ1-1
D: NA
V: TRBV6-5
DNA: TGTGCCAGCAGTTACCAGGGCAGGGTAGACACTGAAGCTTTCTTT
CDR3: CASSYQGRVDTEAFF

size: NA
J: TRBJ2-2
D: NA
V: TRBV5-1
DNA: TGCGCCAGCAGCCCCGTAGCTGCAACGAACACCGGGGAGCTGTTTTTT
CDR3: CASSPVAATNTGELFF

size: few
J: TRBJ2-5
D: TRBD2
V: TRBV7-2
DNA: TGTGCCAGCAGCTTAAACTGGGGGGGGTTCCAAGAGACCCAGTACTTC
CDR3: CASSLNWGGFQETQYF

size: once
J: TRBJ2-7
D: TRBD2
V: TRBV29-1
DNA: TGCAGCGTTGAAGATACACTAGCGTACGAGCAGTACTTC
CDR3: CSVEDTLAYEQYF

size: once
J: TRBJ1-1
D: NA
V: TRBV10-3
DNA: TGTGCCATCAGCATGAACACTGAAGCTTTCTTT
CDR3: CAISMNTEAFF

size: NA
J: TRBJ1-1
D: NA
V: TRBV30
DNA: TGTGCCTGGAGCCAATTGGGCAGAAAGAATACTGAAGCTTTCTTT
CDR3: CAWSQLGRKNTEAFF

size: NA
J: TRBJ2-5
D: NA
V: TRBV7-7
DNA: TGTGCCAGCAGCCTGACAGATCAAGAGACCCAGTACTTC
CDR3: CASSLTDQETQYF

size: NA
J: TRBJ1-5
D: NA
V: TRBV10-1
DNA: TGCGCCAGCAGTGCGCCGGGTCAGCCCCAGCATTTT
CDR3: CASSAPGQPQHF

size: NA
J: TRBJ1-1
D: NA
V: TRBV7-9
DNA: TGTGCCAGCAGCCTACCGGGGGGCACTGAAGCTTTCTTT
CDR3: CASSLPGGTEAFF

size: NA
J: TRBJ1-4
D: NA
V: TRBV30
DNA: TGTGCCTGGAGTGAGAATAGTGAAAAACTGTTTTTT
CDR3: CAWSENSEKLFF

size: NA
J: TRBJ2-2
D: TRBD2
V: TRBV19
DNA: TGTGCCAGTAGAACTCCCGGACTAGCGGGGAACACCGGGGAGCTGTTTTTT
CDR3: CASRTPGLAGNTGELFF

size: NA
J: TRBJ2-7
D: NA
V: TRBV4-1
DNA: TGCGCCAGCAGCCAGACGTCGGGTACAATCTACGAGCAGTACTTC
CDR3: CASSQTSGTIYEQYF

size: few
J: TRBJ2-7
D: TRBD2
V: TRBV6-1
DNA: TGTGCCAGCAGTACCGGGACTAGCGGTTCCTACGAGCAGTACTTC
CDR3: CASSTGTSGSYEQYF

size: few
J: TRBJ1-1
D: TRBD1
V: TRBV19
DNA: TGTGCCAGTAGACCCGGGACAGGGGGTTTGGGGCTGGGGAACACTGAAGCTTTCTTT
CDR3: CASRPGTGGLGLGNTEAFF

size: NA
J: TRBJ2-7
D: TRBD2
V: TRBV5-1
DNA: TGCGCCAGCAGCTTGGCCATTTTGGGACTAGCGGGACGGGCTGAGCAGTACTTC
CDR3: CASSLAILGLAGRAEQYF

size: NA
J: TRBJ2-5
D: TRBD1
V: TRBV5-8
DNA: TGTGCCAGCAGCTTACAGGGGGCTGAGGAGACCCAGTACTTC
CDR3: CASSLQGAEETQYF

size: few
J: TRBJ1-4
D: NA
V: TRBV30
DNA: TGTGCCTGGAGTGGCCGTTTTCGGGAAAAACTGTTTTTT
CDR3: CAWSGRFREKLFF